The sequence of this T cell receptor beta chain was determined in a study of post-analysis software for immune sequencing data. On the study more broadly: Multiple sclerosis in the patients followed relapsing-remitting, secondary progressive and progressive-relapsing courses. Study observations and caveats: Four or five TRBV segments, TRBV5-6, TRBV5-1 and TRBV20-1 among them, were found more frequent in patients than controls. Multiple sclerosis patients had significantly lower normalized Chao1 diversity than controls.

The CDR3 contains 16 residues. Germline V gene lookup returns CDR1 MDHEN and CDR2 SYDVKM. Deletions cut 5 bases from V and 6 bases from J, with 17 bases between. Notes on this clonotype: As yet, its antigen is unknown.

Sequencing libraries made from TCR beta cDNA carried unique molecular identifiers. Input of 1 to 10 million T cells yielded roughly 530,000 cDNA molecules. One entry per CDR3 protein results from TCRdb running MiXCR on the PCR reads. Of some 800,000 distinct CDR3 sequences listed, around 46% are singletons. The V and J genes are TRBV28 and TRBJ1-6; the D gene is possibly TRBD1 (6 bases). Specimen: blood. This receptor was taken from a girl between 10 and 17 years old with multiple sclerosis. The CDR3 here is CASSVASGVANSPLHF. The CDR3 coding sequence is TGTGCCAGCAGTGTGGCGTCAGGGGTTGCTAATTCACCCCTCCACTTT.